The present T cell receptor (beta chain) was sequenced within a study of T cells after yellow fever vaccination. Study-wide results and caveats: Clones from primary vaccination mostly reappeared after the booster (96% CD4, about 85% CD8). Though it reached lower strength, the secondary response hit its peak faster, day 5 versus 15.

This clonotype was counted only a few times. Antigen: not known. TCRdb independently ran MiXCR on the 5' RACE reads; one entry per CDR3 protein. The table lists hundreds of thousands of distinct CDR3 sequences, about 17% of them singletons, with roughly a sixth in the top ten. Trimming pared 7 bases from V and 0 bases from J, leaving 10 bases between. CDR3 length equals 13 residues. CDR1 SQVTM and CDR2 ANQGSEA come from the germline V gene. Material: PBMCs, obtained before the yellow fever booster vaccination. The receptor was isolated from a man aged 18 to 29 who received the YFV17D yellow fever vaccine. The chain couples TRBV29-1 to TRBJ1-3; D not certain. The CDR3 region has the DNA TGCAGCGCTACACGGGTCTCTGGAAACACCATATATTTT. Translating gives CSATRVSGNTIYF.